Listed below are T cell receptor beta chains from one sample, sequenced in a study of blood T cells in healthy people across ages. TCRdb re-derived calls from the 5' RACE reads in MiXCR, one entry per CDR3 protein. This sample has about 1.5 million distinct CDR3 sequences, with 42% found just once. Material: blood. These receptors all come from a young woman in good health. Each CDR3 is given with its conserved first and last residue. Each record gives: V gene, D gene, J gene, clone size, CDR3 DNA, CDR3 protein. The D gene is left open where the match is weak. Clone sizes are given selectively: once, few, many, or a class where the clone is expanded.

V: TRBV29-1
D: NA
J: TRBJ2-1
size: NA
DNA: TGCAGCGTTGCCCCCCAGGCTGACAATGAGCAGTTCTTC
CDR3: CSVAPQADNEQFF

V: TRBV20-1
D: NA
J: TRBJ1-2
size: NA
DNA: TGCAGTGCTAGGGAGGGGGTCTATGGCTACACCTTC
CDR3: CSAREGVYGYTF

V: TRBV4-1
D: TRBD2
J: TRBJ2-5
size: NA
DNA: TGCGCCAGCAGCCAAGACCCAGGACTAGTGGGTGGGGAGACCCAGTACTTC
CDR3: CASSQDPGLVGGETQYF

V: TRBV2
D: TRBD1
J: TRBJ2-7
size: few
DNA: TGTGCCAGCAGTGTTACCGGGACAGGAGGCTACGAGCAGTACTTC
CDR3: CASSVTGTGGYEQYF

V: TRBV9
D: NA
J: TRBJ2-5
size: NA
DNA: TGTGCCAGCAGCGTAGATGGGGCTCCGTACCAAGAGACCCAGTACTTC
CDR3: CASSVDGAPYQETQYF

V: TRBV7-9
D: NA
J: TRBJ1-1
size: NA
DNA: TGTGCCAGCAGCTTAGGGGGCCCCCTTTTCACTGAAGCTTTCTTT
CDR3: CASSLGGPLFTEAFF

V: TRBV7-9
D: NA
J: TRBJ2-3
size: many
DNA: TGTGCCAGCAGCTTATCGCTTGGGTCAACAGATACGCAGTATTTT
CDR3: CASSLSLGSTDTQYF

V: TRBV4-1
D: TRBD2
J: TRBJ2-3
size: NA
DNA: TGCGCCAGCAGCCAAGCAGGCCCTAGCGGGGGGGGCACAGATACGCAGTATTTT
CDR3: CASSQAGPSGGGTDTQYF

V: TRBV6-5
D: TRBD1
J: TRBJ2-7
size: NA
DNA: TGCGCCGGCAGTTACTCGAGGACAGGGCCCTACGAGCAGTACTTC
CDR3: CAGSYSRTGPYEQYF

V: TRBV27
D: TRBD1
J: TRBJ1-4
size: few
DNA: TGTGCCAGCAGTCTCACCCAACAGGGGGATGAAAAACTGTTTTTT
CDR3: CASSLTQQGDEKLFF

V: TRBV20-1
D: NA
J: TRBJ2-5
size: few
DNA: TGCAGTGCTACGGGGGTACAAGAGACCCAGTACTTC
CDR3: CSATGVQETQYF

V: TRBV6-5
D: NA
J: TRBJ2-3
size: NA
DNA: TGTGCCAGCAGTTTTTCTCGGGTCTCGGATACGCAGTATTTT
CDR3: CASSFSRVSDTQYF

V: TRBV2
D: NA
J: TRBJ1-6
size: NA
DNA: TGTGCCAGCAGCCGGGTCAATAATTCACCCCTCCACTTT
CDR3: CASSRVNNSPLHF

V: TRBV20-1
D: NA
J: TRBJ2-5
size: once
DNA: TGCAGTGCTGGCCGGCAGGGGACCCAGTACTTC
CDR3: CSAGRQGTQYF

V: TRBV5-5
D: TRBD2
J: TRBJ2-1
size: NA
DNA: TGTGCCAGCAGCTTCGGCGGGGGGGCGAATGAGCAGTTCTTC
CDR3: CASSFGGGANEQFF

V: TRBV6-5
D: NA
J: TRBJ2-7
size: NA
DNA: TGTGCCAGCAGGGGAGGCAGGGGCCCTATGTCCTACGAGCAGTACTTC
CDR3: CASRGGRGPMSYEQYF

V: TRBV10-3
D: TRBD2
J: TRBJ2-1
size: few
DNA: TGTGCCATCAGTGAGGGGACTAGCGGCTCCTACAATGAGCAGTTCTTC
CDR3: CAISEGTSGSYNEQFF

V: TRBV4-1
D: TRBD1
J: TRBJ1-1
size: NA
DNA: TGCGCCAGCAGCCAAGAGTTAGACAGGGCCACTGAAGCTTTCTTT
CDR3: CASSQELDRATEAFF

V: TRBV5-1
D: TRBD2
J: TRBJ2-7
size: NA
DNA: TGCGCCAGCAGTGGGCGGGAGGGTTACTCCGGCGACGAGCAGTACTTC
CDR3: CASSGREGYSGDEQYF

V: TRBV11-2
D: TRBD2
J: TRBJ2-1
size: few
DNA: TGTGCCAGCAGCTTAAACCTGGGACTAGCGGTCTACAATGAGCAGTTCTTC
CDR3: CASSLNLGLAVYNEQFF

V: TRBV12-3/TRBV12-4
D: TRBD2
J: TRBJ2-1
size: few
DNA: TGTGCCAGCAGTTTCTGGACTAGCGGGAGTGCGTTCTACAATGAGCAGTTCTTC
CDR3: CASSFWTSGSAFYNEQFF

V: TRBV10-3
D: NA
J: TRBJ2-3
size: NA
DNA: TGTGCCATCAGTGAGTACGGGGCCGGTACGCAGTATTTT
CDR3: CAISEYGAGTQYF